This T cell receptor (beta chain) came from a study of regulatory T cells in long-lasting Graves disease. Study summary: Under 3 months of antithyroid drugs had been taken by newly diagnosed Graves' patients.

Both iRepertoire HTBI primers and Arm-PCR of CDR3 regions were used to build the TCR beta libraries. Using its own MiXCR run on the multiplex PCR reads, TCRdb lists one record per CDR3 protein. The data show around 400,000 distinct CDR3 sequences, with approximately 16% seen just once and about 7.8% held by the top ten. This clonotype was counted a few times. Regarding time point: newly diagnosed GD, antithyroid drugs for less than 3 months. The TCR library was made from RNA that had been extracted from PBMCs in TRIzol. V dropped 1 base and J dropped 6 bases, with 14 bases sitting between them. CDR3 length equals 15 residues. CDR1 is SGHRS and CDR2 is YFSETQ in the germline V gene. These data also formed part of another study, on T cells in Graves' hyperthyroidism and ophthalmopathy. This second study notes: Patients showing uncontrolled infection, other autoimmune disease, pregnancy or lactation were ineligible.

The J gene is TRBJ2-1, the V gene TRBV5-1; no definite D call. The TCR sequence derives from a woman aged 40 to 50 with Graves disease. This sample comprised peripheral blood mononuclear cells (PBMCs), obtained at new diagnosis, from a patient treated with antithyroid drugs. The DNA for the CDR3 is TGCGCCAGCAGCTTGTCGGGCACTCCAGGCAATGAGCAGTTCTTC. Translation: CASSLSGTPGNEQFF.